A single sample is the source of the 9 T cell receptor beta chains below, sequenced in a study of PD-L1 blockade in urothelial cancer (dated by TCRdb to 2016 to 2017). The method behind the library was the immunoSEQ multiplex PCR assay. TCRdb mirrors the immuneACCESS table, restricted to in-frame sequences. Some clones are absent from its copies; in checked studies, under half trace to an unresolved V gene, and the reason for the others is unknown. This sample holds approximately 58,000 clones; roughly 80% were observed only once. About 4.5% of the sample is in the top ten clones. Sequenced here: PBMCs, sampled around atezolizumab (anti-PD-L1) treatment. The receptors come from a man in his sixties or seventies with urothelial cancer.

This clone was recorded once. The chain combines TRBV11-2 with TRBJ1-1; D call uncertain. The CDR3 runs 13 residues. Germline V gene sequence: CDR1 SGHAT, CDR2 FQNNGV. The V end was cut by 1 base, the J end by 2 bases, with 5 bases between. The DNA for the CDR3 is TGTGCCAGCAGCTTAGCCCTTAACACTGAAGCTTTCTTT. Amino acids: CASSLALNTEAFF.

This clone is a singleton in its sample. This sequence joins TRBV4-1 and TRBJ1-2; 9 positions agree with TRBD1. The CDR3 length is 19 residues. Germline loops: CDR1 MGHRA, CDR2 YSYEKL. The ends lost 0 bases at V and 0 bases at J; junction bases unmatched: 11. CDR3 in DNA: TGCGCCAGCAGCCAAGATATTAGGCGGACAGGGGCCTCTAACTATGGCTACACCTTC. This codes for CASSQDIRRTGASNYGYTF.

J is TRBJ2-1 and V is TRBV11-3; D is possibly TRBD2 (6 bases). In germline, CDR1 is SGHNT, CDR2 YENEEA. V was pared by 1 base and J by 5 bases, with 12 bases between. The CDR3 totals 15 residues. This chain's CDR3 is CASSLGASADNEQFF. CDR3 nucleotide sequence: TGTGCCAGCAGCTTAGGGGCTAGCGCGGACAATGAGCAGTTCTTC.

With regard to this clone: The same CDR3 also results from other DNA sequences found in this sample. The chain joins TRBV4-1 to TRBJ1-5, with D tentatively TRBD1 (5 bases). This CDR3 has 15 amino acids. CDR1 is MGHRA and CDR2 is YSYEKL in the germline V gene. The germline V and J ends were trimmed by 3 bases and 6 bases, with 15 bases remaining between them. The CDR3 DNA reads TGCGCCAGCAGCCACTATCAGGGCGCTGGTCAGCCCCAGCATTTT. Amino acid sequence: CASSHYQGAGQPQHF.

The CDR3 loop reads CASSLVWTEATGELFF. In DNA form, the CDR3 reads TGTGCCAGCAGCTTAGTGTGGACTGAGGCGACCGGGGAGCTGTTTTTT. The V and J genes are TRBV7-9 and TRBJ2-2, with D possibly being TRBD2 (5 bases). The V gene lost 1 base and the J gene lost 5 bases, with 14 bases spanning the gap. Looked up from germline, CDR1 is SEHNR and CDR2 is FQNEAQ (reference sequence). This CDR3 is 16 amino acids long. The complete variable domain, with remaining parts taken from reference TRBV7-9 and TRBJ2-2, reads DTGVSQNPRHKITKRGQNVTFRCDPISEHNRLYWYRQTLGQGPEFLTYFQNEAQLEKSRLLSDRFSAERPKGSFSTLEIQRTEQGDSAMYLCASSLVWTEATGELFFGEGSRLTVL.

The J gene is TRBJ2-1, the V gene TRBV5-1; 8 positions agree with TRBD2. Per the germline V gene, CDR1 is SGHRS and CDR2 is YFSETQ. Trimming cost V 0 bases and J 6 bases; bases outside gene matches: 8. The length of the CDR3 is 16 residues. CDR3 DNA: TGCGCCAGCAGCTTGGCCGGGGGGGAGTCGGTCAATGAGCAGTTCTTC. Amino acids: CASSLAGGESVNEQFF.

The CDR3 sequence: CASSYDGTDRAYEQYF. CDR3 nucleotides: TGTGCCAGCAGCTATGACGGAACAGACAGGGCTTACGAGCAGTACTTC. The chain recombines TRBV5-8 with TRBJ2-7, with TRBD1 identical over 7 bases. The CDR3 has 16 residues. The germline gives CDR1 SGHTS, CDR2 YDEGEE. Losses at the gene ends were 3 bases for V and 4 bases for J; bases not matched to a gene: 13.

The chain has TRBV19 and TRBJ1-2; 9 bases are a match to TRBD1. Trimming cost V 6 bases and J 6 bases; bases outside gene matches: 11. CDR1 is LNHDA and CDR2 is SQIVND in the germline V gene (reference sequence). The CDR3 is 15 residues long. For the CDR3, the DNA is TGTGCCAGTAGATCTCCGGGACAGGGTATAAATGGCTACACCTTC. Translation gives CASRSPGQGINGYTF. The full variable domain, with the rest looked up from reference TRBV19 and TRBJ1-2, is DGGITQSPKYLFRKEGQNVTLSCEQNLNHDAMYWYRQDPGQGLRLIYYSQIVNDFQKGDIAEGYSVSREKKESFPLTVTSAQKNPTAFYLCASRSPGQGINGYTFGSGTRLTVV.

This chain joins TRBV19 and TRBJ2-5; 7 nucleotides agree with TRBD1. Germline lookup yields CDR1 LNHDA and CDR2 SQIVND (reference sequence). V trimming: 3 bases; J trimming: 5 bases; junction bases outside the gene matches: 9. The length of the CDR3 is 15 residues. Here the CDR3 reads CASSIQTGKFETQYF. Here the CDR3 DNA reads TGTGCCAGTAGTATCCAGACAGGGAAGTTTGAGACCCAGTACTTC.